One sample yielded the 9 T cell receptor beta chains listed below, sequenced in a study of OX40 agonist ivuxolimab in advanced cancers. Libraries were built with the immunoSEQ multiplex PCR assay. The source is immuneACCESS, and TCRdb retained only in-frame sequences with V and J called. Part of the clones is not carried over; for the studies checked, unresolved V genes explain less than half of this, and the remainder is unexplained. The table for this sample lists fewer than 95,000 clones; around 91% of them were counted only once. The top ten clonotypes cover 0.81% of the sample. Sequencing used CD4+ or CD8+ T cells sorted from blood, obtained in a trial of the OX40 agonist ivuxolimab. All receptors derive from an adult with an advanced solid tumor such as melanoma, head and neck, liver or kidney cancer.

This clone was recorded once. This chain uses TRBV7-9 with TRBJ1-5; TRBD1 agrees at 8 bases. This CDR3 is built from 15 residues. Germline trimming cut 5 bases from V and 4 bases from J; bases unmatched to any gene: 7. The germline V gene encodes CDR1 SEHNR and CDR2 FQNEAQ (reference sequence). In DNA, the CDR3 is TGTGCCAGCAGCAAGGACAGGGTGGGGAATCAGCCCCAGCATTTT. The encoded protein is CASSKDRVGNQPQHF.

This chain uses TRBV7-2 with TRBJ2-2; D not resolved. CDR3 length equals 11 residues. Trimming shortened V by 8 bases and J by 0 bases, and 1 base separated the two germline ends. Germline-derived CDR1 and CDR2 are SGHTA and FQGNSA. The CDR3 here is CASANTGELFF. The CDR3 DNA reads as TGTGCCAGCGCGAACACCGGGGAGCTGTTTTTT.

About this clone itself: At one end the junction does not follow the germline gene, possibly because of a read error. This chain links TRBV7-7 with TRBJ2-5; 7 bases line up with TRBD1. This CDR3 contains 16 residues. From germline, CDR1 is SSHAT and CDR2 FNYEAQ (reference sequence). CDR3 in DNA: TGTGCTAGCAGCCCGACAGGGTTCCATGGTCAAGAGACCCAGTACTTC. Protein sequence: CASSPTGFHGQETQYF.

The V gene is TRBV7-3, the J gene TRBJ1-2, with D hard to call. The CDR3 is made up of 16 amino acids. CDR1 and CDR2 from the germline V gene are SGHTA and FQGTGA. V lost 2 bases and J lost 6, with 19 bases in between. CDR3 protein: CASSLVFGRQVDGYTF. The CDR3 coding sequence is TGTGCCAGCAGCTTAGTCTTCGGGAGGCAGGTAGATGGCTACACCTTC. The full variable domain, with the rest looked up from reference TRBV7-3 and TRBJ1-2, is GAGVSQTPSNKVTEKGKYVELRCDPISGHTALYWYRQSLGQGPEFLIYFQGTGAADDSGLPNDRFFAVRPEGSVSTLKIQRTERGDSAVYLCASSLVFGRQVDGYTFGSGTRLTVV.

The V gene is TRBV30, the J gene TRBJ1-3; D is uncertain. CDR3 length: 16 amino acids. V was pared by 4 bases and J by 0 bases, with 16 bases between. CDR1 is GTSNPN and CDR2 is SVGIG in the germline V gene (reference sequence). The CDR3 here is CAWTGKTHSSGNTIYF. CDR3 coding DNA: TGTGCCTGGACAGGAAAAACTCATTCCTCTGGAAACACCATATATTTT.

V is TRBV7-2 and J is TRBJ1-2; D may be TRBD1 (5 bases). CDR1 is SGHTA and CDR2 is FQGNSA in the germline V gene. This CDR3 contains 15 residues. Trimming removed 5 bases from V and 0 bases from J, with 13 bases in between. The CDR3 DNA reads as TGTGCCAGCAGCAAACCGACAGACCCTAACTATGGCTACACCTTC. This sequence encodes CASSKPTDPNYGYTF. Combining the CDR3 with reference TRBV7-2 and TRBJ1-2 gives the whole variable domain GAGVSQSPSNKVTEKGKDVELRCDPISGHTALYWYRQSLGQGLEFLIYFQGNSAPDKSGLPSDRFSAERTGGSVSTLTIQRTQQEDSAVYLCASSKPTDPNYGYTFGSGTRLTVV.

The CDR3 here is CASSPVTGVLNEQFF. The CDR3, as DNA: TGTGCCAGCTCACCAGTGACGGGAGTTCTCAATGAGCAGTTCTTC. V usage is TRBV18 and J usage is TRBJ2-1; possible D gene TRBD2, 6 bases. V shed 2 bases and J shed 6 bases, with 14 bases lying between them. CDR1 KGHSH and CDR2 LQKENI come from the germline V gene. This CDR3 contains 15 residues.

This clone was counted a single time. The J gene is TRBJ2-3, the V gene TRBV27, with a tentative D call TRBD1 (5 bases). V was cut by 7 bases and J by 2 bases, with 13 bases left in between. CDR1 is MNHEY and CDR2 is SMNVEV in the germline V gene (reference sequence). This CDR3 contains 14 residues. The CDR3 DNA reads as TGTGCCAGCAACGGTAGGGGCTACACAGATACGCAGTATTTT. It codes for CASNGRGYTDTQYF.

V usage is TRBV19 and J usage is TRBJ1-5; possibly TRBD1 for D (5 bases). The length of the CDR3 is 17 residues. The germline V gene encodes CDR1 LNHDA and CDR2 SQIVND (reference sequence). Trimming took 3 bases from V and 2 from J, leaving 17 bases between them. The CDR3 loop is CASSIVTGGYGNQPQHF. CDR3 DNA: TGTGCCAGTAGTATTGTTACGGGGGGATATGGCAATCAGCCCCAGCATTTT.